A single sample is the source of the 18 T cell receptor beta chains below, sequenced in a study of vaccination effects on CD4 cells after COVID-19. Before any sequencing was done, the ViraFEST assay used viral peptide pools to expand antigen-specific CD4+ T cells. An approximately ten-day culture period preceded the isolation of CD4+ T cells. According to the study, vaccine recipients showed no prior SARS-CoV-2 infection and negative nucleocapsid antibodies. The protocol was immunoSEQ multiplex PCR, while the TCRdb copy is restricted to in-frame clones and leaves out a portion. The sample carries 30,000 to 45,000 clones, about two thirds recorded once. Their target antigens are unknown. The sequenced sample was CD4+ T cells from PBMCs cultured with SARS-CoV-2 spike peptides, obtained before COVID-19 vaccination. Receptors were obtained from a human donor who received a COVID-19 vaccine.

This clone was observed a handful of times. CDR3 nucleotide sequence: TGTGCCAGCCGAACACGGGCGTCTCAGGGGGCTCCCTACGAGCAGTACTTC. Residues: CASRTRASQGAPYEQYF. The rearrangement joins TRBV27 to TRBJ2-7; 8 bases align to TRBD1. Germline CDR1 reads MNHEY; CDR2 reads SMNVEV (reference sequence). CDR3 size: 17 residues. Trimming cost V 8 bases and J 2 bases; bases outside gene matches: 17.

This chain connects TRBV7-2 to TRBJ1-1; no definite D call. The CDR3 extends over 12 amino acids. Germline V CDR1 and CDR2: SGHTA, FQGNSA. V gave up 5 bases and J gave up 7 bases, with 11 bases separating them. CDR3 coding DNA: TGTGCCAGCAGCCCTGGGGTTGGTGAAGCTTTCTTT. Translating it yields CASSPGVGEAFF.

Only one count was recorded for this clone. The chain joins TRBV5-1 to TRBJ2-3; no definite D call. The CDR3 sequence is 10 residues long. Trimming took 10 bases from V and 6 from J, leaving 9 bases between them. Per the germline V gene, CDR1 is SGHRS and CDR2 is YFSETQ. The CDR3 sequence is CADGVDTQYF. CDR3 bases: TGCGCCGATGGGGTGGATACGCAGTATTTT. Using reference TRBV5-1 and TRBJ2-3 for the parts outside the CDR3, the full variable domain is KAGVTQTPRYLIKTRGQQVTLSCSPISGHRSVSWYQQTPGQGLQFLFEYFSETQRNKGNFPGRFSGRQFSNSRSEMNVSTLELGDSALYLCADGVDTQYFGPGTRLTVL.

The CDR3 protein is CASSLAGNQPQHF. The DNA for the CDR3 is TGTGCCAGCAGTTTAGCGGGAAATCAGCCCCAGCATTTT. V usage is TRBV12-3 or TRBV12-4 and J usage is TRBJ1-5; D call uncertain. The CDR3 totals 13 residues. V lost 0 bases, J lost 4 bases, and 4 bases lay in between.

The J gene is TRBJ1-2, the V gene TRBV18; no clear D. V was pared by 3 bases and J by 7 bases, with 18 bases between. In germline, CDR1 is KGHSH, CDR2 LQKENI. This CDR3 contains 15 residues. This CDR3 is CASSPRSGSEGGYTF. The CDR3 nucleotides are TGTGCCAGCTCACCGCGGAGTGGTTCAGAAGGTGGCTACACCTTC.

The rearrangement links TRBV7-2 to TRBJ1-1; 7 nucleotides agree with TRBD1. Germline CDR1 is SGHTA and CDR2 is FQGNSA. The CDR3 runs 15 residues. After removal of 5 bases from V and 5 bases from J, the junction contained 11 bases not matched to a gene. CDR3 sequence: CASSRLQGLGTEAFF. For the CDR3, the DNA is TGTGCCAGCAGCCGGTTACAGGGGTTGGGGACTGAAGCTTTCTTT. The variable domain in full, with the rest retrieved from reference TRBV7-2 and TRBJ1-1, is GAGVSQSPSNKVTEKGKDVELRCDPISGHTALYWYRQSLGQGLEFLIYFQGNSAPDKSGLPSDRFSAERTGGSVSTLTIQRTQQEDSAVYLCASSRLQGLGTEAFFGQGTRLTVV.

The CDR3 here is CSASSGNYGYTF. The CDR3 nucleotides read TGCAGTGCTAGTTCGGGGAACTATGGCTACACCTTC. V is TRBV20-1 and J is TRBJ1-2; no clear D gene. The ends were cut back, 3 bases at V and 2 bases at J, with 7 bases in the middle. Germline values: CDR1 DFQATT, CDR2 SNEGSKA (reference sequence). The CDR3 length is 12 residues.

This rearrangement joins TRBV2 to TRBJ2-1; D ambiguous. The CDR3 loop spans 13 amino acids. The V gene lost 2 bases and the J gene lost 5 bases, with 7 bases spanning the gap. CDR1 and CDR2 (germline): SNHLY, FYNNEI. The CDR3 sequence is CASSERANNEQFF. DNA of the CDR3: TGTGCCAGCAGTGAACGGGCTAACAATGAGCAGTTCTTC.

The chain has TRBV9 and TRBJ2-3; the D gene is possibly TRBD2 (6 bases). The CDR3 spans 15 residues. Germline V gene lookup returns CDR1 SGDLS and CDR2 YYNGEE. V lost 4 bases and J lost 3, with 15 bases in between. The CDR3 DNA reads TGTGCCAGCAGCTTTGGACTACAACTTACAGATACGCAGTATTTT. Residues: CASSFGLQLTDTQYF.

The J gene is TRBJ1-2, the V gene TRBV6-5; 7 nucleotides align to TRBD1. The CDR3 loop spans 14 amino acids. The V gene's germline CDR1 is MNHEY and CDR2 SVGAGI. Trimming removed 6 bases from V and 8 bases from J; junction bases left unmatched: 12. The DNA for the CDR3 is TGTGCCAGCAGCCAAGGATCAAGGGGGCAAGGCTACACCTTC. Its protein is CASSQGSRGQGYTF.

In DNA, the CDR3 is TGTGCCTGGAGTACCGACAGGCCACACTCTGGAAACACCATATATTTT. This translates into CAWSTDRPHSGNTIYF. J is TRBJ1-3 and V is TRBV30; a possible D gene is TRBD1 (6 bases). CDR3 length: 16 residues. Trimming removed 2 bases at V and 0 bases at J, with 14 bases between. Germline assignment: CDR1 GTSNPN and CDR2 SVGIG (reference sequence).

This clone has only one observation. For the CDR3, the DNA is TGCGCCAGCAGCTACCTGACTAGCGGGGGGGAGACCCAGTACTTC. Protein: CASSYLTSGGETQYF. This sequence joins TRBV5-1 and TRBJ2-5; TRBD2 aligns across 13 bases. There are 15 residues in the CDR3. V lost 3 bases, J lost 5 bases, and 4 bases stayed unmatched. Per germline, CDR1 SGHRS and CDR2 YFSETQ.

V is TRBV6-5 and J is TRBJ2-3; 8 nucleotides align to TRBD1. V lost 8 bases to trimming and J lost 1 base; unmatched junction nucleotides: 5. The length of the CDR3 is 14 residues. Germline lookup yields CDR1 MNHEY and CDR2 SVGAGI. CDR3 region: CASGDRGRTDTQYF. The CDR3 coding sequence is TGTGCCAGCGGCGACAGGGGTCGCACAGATACGCAGTATTTT.

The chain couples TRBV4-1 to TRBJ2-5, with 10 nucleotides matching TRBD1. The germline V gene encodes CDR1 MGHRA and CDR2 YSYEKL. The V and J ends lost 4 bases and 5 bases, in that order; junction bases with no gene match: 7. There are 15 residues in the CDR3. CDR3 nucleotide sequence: TGCGCCAGCAGCCTCCAGGGACAGGGGCGTGAGACCCAGTACTTC. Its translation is CASSLQGQGRETQYF.

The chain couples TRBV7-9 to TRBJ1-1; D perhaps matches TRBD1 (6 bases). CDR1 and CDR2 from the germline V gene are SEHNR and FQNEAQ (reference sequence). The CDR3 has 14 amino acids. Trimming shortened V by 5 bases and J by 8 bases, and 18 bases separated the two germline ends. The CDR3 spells CASSPLGGQSEAFF. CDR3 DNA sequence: TGTGCCAGCAGCCCGCTGGGGGGCCAAAGCGAAGCTTTCTTT.

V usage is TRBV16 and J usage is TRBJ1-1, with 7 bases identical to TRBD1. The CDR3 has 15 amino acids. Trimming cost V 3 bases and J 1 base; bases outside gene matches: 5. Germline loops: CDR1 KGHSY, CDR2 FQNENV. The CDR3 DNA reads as TGTGCCAGCAGCCACTCCGGGACAGAGAACACTGAAGCTTTCTTT. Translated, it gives CASSHSGTENTEAFF.

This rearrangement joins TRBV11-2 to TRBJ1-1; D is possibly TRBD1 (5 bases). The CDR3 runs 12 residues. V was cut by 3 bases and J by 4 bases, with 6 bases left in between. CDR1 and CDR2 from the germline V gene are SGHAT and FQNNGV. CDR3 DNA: TGTGCCAGCAGCTTTGGGACCACTGAAGCTTTCTTT. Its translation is CASSFGTTEAFF.

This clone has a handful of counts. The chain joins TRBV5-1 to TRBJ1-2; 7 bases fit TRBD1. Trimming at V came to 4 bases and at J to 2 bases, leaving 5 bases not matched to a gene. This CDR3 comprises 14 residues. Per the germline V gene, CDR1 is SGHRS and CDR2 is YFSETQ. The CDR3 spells CASSGGQLNYGYTF. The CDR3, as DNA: TGCGCCAGCAGCGGGGGACAGTTAAACTATGGCTACACCTTC. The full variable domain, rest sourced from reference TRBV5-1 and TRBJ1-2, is KAGVTQTPRYLIKTRGQQVTLSCSPISGHRSVSWYQQTPGQGLQFLFEYFSETQRNKGNFPGRFSGRQFSNSRSEMNVSTLELGDSALYLCASSGGQLNYGYTFGSGTRLTVV.